This note documents a single TCR beta chain sequence. The data stem from a study of blood T cell repertoires in COVID-19. With 6 bases removed from V and 14 bases from J, the gap between germline ends came to 22 bases. Germline CDR1 and CDR2: SNHLY and FYNNEI. This CDR3 comprises 13 residues. Method: immunoSEQ multiplex PCR; TCRdb's copy keeps in-frame clones and lacks some. Here the sample spans hundreds of thousands of clones, approximately 86% being singletons. This sequence originates from a man aged 60-69 years who had recovered from COVID-19. The chain carries TRBV2 and TRBJ1-2; no clear D. Sequenced: peripheral blood. Here the CDR3 DNA reads TGTGCCAGCAGCGTCACTAGTTGGTCAGGTGAAACCTTC. This sequence encodes CASSVTSWSGETF.